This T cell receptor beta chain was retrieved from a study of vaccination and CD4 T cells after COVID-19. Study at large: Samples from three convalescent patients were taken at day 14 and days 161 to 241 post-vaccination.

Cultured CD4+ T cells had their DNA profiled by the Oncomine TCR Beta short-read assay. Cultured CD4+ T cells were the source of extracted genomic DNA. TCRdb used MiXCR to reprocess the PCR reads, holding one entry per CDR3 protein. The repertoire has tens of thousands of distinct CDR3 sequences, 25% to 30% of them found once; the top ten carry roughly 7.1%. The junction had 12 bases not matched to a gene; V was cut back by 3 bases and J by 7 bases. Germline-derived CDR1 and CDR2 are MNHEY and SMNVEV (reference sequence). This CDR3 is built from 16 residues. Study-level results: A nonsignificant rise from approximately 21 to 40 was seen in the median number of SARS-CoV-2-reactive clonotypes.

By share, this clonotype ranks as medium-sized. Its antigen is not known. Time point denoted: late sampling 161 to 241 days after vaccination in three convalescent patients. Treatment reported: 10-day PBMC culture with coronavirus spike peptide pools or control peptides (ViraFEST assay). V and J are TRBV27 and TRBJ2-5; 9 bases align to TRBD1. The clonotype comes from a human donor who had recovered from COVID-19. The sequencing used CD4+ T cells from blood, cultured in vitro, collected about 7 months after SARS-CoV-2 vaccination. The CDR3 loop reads CASSFLPGQGAMTQYF. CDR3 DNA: TGTGCCAGCAGTTTCCTGCCGGGACAGGGCGCGATGACCCAGTACTTC.